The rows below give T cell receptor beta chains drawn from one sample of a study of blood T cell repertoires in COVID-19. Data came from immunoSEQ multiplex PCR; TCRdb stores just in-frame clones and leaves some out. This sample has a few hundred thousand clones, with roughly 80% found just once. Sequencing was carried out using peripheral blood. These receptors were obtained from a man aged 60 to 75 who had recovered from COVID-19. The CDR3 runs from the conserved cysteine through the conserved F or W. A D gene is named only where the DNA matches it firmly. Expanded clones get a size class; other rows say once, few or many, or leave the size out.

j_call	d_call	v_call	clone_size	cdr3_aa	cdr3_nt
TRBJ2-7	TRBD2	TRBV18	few	CASSPSPGTSGNRAYEQYF	TGTGCCAGCTCACCATCGCCCGGGACTAGCGGGAATAGGGCCTACGAGCAGTACTTC
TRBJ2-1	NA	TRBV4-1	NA	CASSQDLPVTYNEQFF	TGCGCCAGCAGCCAAGATCTGCCGGTGACCTACAATGAGCAGTTCTTC
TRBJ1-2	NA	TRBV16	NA	CASSHDYGYTF	TGTGCCAGCAGCCACGACTATGGCTACACCTTC
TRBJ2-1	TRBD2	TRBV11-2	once	CASSPTLLAGLNEQFF	TGTGCCAGCAGCCCTACGTTGTTAGCGGGATTAAATGAGCAGTTCTTC
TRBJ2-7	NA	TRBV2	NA	CASIEGPGPYEQYF	TGTGCCAGCATCGAAGGGCCAGGGCCCTACGAGCAGTACTTC
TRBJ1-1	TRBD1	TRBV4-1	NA	CASSQDFLGQGNTEAFF	TGCGCCAGCAGCCAAGATTTTTTGGGACAGGGGAACACTGAAGCTTTCTTT
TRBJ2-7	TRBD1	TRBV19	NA	CASSVYRGRLDEQYF	TGTGCCAGTAGTGTTTACAGGGGGCGCTTGGACGAGCAGTACTTC
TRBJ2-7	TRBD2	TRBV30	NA	CAWGEYGGGSYEQYF	TGTGCCTGGGGGGAGTATGGCGGGGGATCCTACGAGCAGTACTTC
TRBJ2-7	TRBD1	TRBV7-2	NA	CASSGVWTGGNEQYF	TGTGCCAGCAGCGGAGTTTGGACAGGGGGAAACGAGCAGTACTTC
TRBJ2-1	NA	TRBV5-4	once	CASSTGRIGEQFF	TGTGCCAGCAGCACGGGGAGGATTGGTGAGCAGTTCTTC
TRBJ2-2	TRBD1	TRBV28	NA	CASMTWTGATGELFF	TGTGCCAGCATGACATGGACAGGGGCCACCGGGGAGCTGTTTTTT
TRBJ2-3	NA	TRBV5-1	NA	CASSLERAMGPDTQYF	TGCGCCAGCAGCTTGGAGCGAGCGATGGGGCCAGATACGCAGTATTTT
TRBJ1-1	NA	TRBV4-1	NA	CASSQAPGVTEAFF	TGCGCCAGCAGCCAAGCCCCAGGGGTAACTGAAGCTTTCTTT
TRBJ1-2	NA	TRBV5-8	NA	CASSSYGNYGYTF	TGTGCCAGCAGCTCGTACGGGAACTATGGCTACACCTTC
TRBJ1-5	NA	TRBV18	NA	CASSPSSNQPQHF	TGTGCCAGCTCACCTTCCAGTAATCAGCCCCAGCATTTT
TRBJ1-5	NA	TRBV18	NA	CASSPLQGGNQPQHF	TGTGCCAGCTCACCACTACAGGGTGGCAATCAGCCCCAGCATTTT
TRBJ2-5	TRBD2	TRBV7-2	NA	CASKKLAGAEETQYF	TGTGCCAGCAAAAAACTAGCGGGGGCGGAGGAGACCCAGTACTTC
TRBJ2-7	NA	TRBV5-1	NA	CASSDPGVMGTYEQYF	TGCGCCAGCAGCGACCCAGGGGTCATGGGAACCTACGAGCAGTACTTC
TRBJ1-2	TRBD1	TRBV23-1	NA	CASTPRDRTYYGYTF	TGCGCCAGCACCCCCCGGGACAGGACTTACTATGGCTACACCTTC
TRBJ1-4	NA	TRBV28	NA	CASSVQGNEKLFF	TGTGCCAGCAGTGTACAGGGTAATGAAAAACTGTTTTTT
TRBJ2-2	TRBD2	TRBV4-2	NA	CASNILAGVNTGELFF	TGTGCCTCCAATATTTTGGCGGGGGTGAACACCGGGGAGCTGTTTTTT
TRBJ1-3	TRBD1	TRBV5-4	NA	CASSMGQRPGNTIYF	TGTGCCAGCAGCATGGGACAGAGGCCTGGAAACACCATATATTTT
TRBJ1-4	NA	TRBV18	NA	CASSPPSQGMNEKLFF	TGTGCCAGCTCACCACCCTCCCAGGGAATGAACGAAAAACTGTTTTTT
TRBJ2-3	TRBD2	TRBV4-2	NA	CASSQVRGRVTDTQYF	TGTGCCAGCAGCCAAGTCCGCGGGAGGGTCACAGATACGCAGTATTTT
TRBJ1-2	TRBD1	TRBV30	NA	CAWSQSSRDRSSF	TGTGCCTGGAGTCAATCCTCCCGGGACAGATCAAGCTTC
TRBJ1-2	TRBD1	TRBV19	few	CASSSTRRGRNYGYTF	TGTGCCAGTAGTTCCACCAGGAGGGGGCGGAACTATGGCTACACCTTC
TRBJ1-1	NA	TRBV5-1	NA	CASSGGALNTEAFF	TGCGCCAGCAGCGGGGGGGCCTTGAACACTGAAGCTTTCTTT
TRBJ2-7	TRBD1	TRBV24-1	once	CATSEPRTGVGYEQYF	TGTGCCACCAGTGAACCCCGGACAGGGGTGGGCTACGAGCAGTACTTC
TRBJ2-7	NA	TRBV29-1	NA	CSVADGTYEQYF	TGCAGCGTTGCGGACGGGACCTACGAGCAGTACTTC
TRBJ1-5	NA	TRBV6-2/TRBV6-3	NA	CASSHRTGNNQPQHF	TGTGCCAGCAGCCATAGAACAGGGAACAATCAGCCCCAGCATTTT
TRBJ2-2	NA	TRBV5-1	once	CASSLRDTTTGELFF	TGCGCCAGCAGCTTGAGGGACACAACTACCGGGGAGCTGTTTTTT
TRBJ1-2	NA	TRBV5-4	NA	CASSGAQGLTNYGYTF	TGTGCCAGCAGCGGAGCCCAGGGACTCACTAACTATGGCTACACCTTC
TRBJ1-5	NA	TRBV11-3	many	CASSLHRASNQPQHF	TGTGCCAGCAGCTTACACAGGGCCAGCAATCAGCCCCAGCATTTT
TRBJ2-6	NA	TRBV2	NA	CASSTRVAGANVLTF	TGTGCCAGCAGTACGAGGGTGGCTGGGGCCAACGTCCTGACTTTC
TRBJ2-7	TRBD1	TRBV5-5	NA	CASRRDRPSYEQYF	TGTGCCAGCAGAAGGGACAGGCCCTCCTACGAGCAGTACTTC
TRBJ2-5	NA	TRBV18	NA	CASSPLPSETGTQYF	TGTGCCAGCTCACCACTCCCTAGCGAGACGGGGACCCAGTACTTC
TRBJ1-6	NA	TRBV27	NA	CASSWRDATYNSPLHF	TGTGCCAGCAGTTGGAGGGATGCCACCTATAATTCACCCCTCCACTTT
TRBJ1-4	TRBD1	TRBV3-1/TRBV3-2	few	CASSRVQGAVEKLFF	TGTGCCAGCAGCCGAGTACAGGGGGCAGTTGAAAAACTGTTTTTT
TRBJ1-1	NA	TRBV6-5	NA	CASSYSSEPEAFF	TGTGCCAGCAGTTACTCGTCCGAGCCTGAAGCTTTCTTT
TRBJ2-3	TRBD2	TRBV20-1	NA	CSASFGLAVTPPDTQYF	TGCAGTGCTAGTTTTGGACTAGCGGTTACACCGCCAGATACGCAGTATTTT
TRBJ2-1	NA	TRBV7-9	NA	CASSLVSGRYNEQFF	TGTGCCAGCAGCTTAGTGAGCGGAAGATACAATGAGCAGTTCTTC
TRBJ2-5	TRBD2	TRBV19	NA	CASSVAGGPQETQYF	TGTGCCAGTAGCGTCGCGGGAGGTCCTCAAGAGACCCAGTACTTC
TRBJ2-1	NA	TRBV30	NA	CAWSVSRQHNEQFF	TGTGCCTGGAGTGTATCGCGGCAGCACAATGAGCAGTTCTTC
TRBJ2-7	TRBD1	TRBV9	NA	CASSVVDRGEQYF	TGTGCCAGCAGCGTAGTGGACAGGGGTGAGCAGTACTTC
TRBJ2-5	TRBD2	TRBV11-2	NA	CASSPWTSGVGETQYF	TGTGCCAGCAGCCCGTGGACTAGCGGGGTTGGGGAGACCCAGTACTTC
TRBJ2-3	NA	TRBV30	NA	CAWSRTTRGTDTQYF	TGTGCCTGGAGCCGGACTACCCGCGGCACAGATACGCAGTATTTT
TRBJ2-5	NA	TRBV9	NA	CASSVALAETQYF	TGTGCCAGCAGCGTAGCCCTCGCGGAGACCCAGTACTTC
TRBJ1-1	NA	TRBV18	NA	CASSPQTGSAEAFF	TGTGCCAGCTCACCACAGACGGGGTCCGCTGAAGCTTTCTTT
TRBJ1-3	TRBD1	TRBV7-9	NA	CASSLDRDRDGNTIYF	TGTGCCAGCAGCTTAGATCGGGACAGGGATGGAAACACCATATATTTT
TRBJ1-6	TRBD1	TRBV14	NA	CASSPGTGPVNNSPLHF	TGTGCCAGCAGCCCTGGGACAGGCCCTGTTAATAATTCACCCCTCCACTTT
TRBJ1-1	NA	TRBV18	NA	CASSPQKGDTEAFF	TGTGCCAGCTCACCACAGAAGGGGGACACTGAAGCTTTCTTT
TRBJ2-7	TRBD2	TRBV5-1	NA	CASSQTSGSYEQYF	TGCGCCAGCAGCCAGACTAGCGGGAGTTACGAGCAGTACTTC
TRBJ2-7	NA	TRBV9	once	CASSVGAFSYEQYF	TGTGCCAGCAGCGTAGGGGCATTCTCCTACGAGCAGTACTTC